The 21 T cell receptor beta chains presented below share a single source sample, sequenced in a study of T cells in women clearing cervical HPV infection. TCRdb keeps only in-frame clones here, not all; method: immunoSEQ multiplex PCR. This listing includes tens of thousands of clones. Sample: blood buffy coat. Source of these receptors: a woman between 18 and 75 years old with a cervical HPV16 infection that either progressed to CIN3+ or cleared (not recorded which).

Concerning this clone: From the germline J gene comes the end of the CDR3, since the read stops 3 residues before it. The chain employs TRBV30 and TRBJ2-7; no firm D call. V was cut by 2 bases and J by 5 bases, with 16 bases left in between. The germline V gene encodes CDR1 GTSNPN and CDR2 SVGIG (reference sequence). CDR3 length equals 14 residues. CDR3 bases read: TGTGCCTGGAGTAGGTTCCCCACCCGTAACGAG. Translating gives CAWSRFPTRNE. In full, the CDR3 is CAWSRFPTRNEQYF.

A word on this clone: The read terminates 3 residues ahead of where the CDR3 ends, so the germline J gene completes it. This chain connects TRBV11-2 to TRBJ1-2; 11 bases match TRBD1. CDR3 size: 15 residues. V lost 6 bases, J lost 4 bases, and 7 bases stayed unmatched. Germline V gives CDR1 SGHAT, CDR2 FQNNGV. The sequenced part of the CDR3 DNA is TGTGCCAGCAGTCCAGGGACAGGGGGTACCTATGGC. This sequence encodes CASSPGTGGTYG. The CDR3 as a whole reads CASSPGTGGTYGYTF.

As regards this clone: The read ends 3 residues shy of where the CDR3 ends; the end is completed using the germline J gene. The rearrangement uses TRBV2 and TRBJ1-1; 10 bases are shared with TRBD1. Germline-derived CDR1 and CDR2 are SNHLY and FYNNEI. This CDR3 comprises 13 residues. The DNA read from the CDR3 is TGTGCCAGCAGTGGGACAGGGGGTGATACG. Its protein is CASSGTGGDT. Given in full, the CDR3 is CASSGTGGDTAFF.

Incomplete CDR3 DNA: TGTGCCTGGACTAGCGGGGTAAACCAAGAGACC. Translating gives CAWTSGVNQET. The whole CDR3 reads CAWTSGVNQETQYF. The V call is TRBV30, the J call TRBJ2-5, with 9 bases that match TRBD2. The sequence runs out 3 residues before the end of the CDR3; the remainder is reconstructed from the germline J gene. V lost 4 bases to trimming and J lost 0 bases; unmatched junction nucleotides: 3. The CDR3 runs 14 residues. CDR1 is GTSNPN and CDR2 is SVGIG in the germline V gene (reference sequence).

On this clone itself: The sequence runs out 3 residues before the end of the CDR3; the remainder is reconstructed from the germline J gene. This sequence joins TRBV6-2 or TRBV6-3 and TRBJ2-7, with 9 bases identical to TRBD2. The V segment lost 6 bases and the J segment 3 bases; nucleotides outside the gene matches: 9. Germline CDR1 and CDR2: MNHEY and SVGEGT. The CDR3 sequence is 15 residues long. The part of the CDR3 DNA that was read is TGTGCCAGCAGCAACGGACTAGCGAGAAACTACGAG. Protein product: CASSNGLARNYE. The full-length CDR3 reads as CASSNGLARNYEQYF.

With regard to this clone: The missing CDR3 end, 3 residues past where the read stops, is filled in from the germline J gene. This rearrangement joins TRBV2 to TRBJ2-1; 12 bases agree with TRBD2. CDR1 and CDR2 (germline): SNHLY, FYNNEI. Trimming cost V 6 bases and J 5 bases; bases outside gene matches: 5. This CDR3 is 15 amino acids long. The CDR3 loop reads CASRTLAGGNNEQFF. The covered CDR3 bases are TGTGCCAGCAGAACACTAGCGGGGGGAAACAATGAG.

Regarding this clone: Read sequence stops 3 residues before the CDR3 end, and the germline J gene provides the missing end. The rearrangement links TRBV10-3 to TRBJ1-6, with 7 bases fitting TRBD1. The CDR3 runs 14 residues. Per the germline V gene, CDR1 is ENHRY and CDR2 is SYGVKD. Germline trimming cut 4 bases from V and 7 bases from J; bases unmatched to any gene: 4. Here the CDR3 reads CAISGSGGNSPLHF. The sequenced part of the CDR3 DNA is TGTGCCATCAGTGGGTCAGGGGGAAATTCACCC.

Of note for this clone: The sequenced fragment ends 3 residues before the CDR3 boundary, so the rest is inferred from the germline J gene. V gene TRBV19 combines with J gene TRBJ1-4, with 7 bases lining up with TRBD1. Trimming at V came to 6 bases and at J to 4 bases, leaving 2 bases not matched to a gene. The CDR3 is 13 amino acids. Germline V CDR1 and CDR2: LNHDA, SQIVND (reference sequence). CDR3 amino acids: CASSRDSNEKLFF. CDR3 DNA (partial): TGTGCCAGTAGCCGGGACAGTAATGAAAAA.

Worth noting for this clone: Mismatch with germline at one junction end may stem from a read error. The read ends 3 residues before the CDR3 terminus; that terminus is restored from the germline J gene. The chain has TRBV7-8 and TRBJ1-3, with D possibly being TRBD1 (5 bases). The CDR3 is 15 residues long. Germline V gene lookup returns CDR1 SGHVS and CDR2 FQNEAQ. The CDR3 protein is CASSLGRDSGNTIYF. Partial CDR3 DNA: TGTGCCAGCAGCTTAGGGAGGGACTCTGGAAACACG.

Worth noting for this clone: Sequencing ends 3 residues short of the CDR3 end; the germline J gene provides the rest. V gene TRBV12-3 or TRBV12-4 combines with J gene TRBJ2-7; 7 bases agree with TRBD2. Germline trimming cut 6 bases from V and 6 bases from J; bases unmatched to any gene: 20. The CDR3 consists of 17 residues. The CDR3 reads CASSRNPGGREGREQYF. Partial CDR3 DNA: TGTGCCAGCAGCCGCAACCCCGGGGGGAGGGAGGGTCGCGAG.

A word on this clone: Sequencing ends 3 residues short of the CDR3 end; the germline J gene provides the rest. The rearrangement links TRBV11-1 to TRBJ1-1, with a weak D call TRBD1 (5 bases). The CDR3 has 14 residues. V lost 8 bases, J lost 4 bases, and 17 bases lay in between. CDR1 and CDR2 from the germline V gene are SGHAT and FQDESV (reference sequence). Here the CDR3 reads CASSPTGLITEAFF. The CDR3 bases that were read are TGTGCCAGCTCACCCACGGGACTTATCACTGAA. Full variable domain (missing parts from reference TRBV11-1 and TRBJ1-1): EAEVAQSPRYKITEKSQAVAFWCDPISGHATLYWYRQILGQGPELLVQFQDESVVDDSQLPKDRFSAERLKGVDSTLKIQPAELGDSAMYLCASSPTGLITEAFFGQGTRLTVV.

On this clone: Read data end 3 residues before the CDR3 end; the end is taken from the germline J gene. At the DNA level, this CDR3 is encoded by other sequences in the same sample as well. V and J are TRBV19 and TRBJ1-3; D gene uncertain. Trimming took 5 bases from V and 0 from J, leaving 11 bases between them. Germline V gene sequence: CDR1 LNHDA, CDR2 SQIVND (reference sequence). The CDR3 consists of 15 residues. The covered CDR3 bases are TGTGCCAGTAGTCTAATCGACACCTCTGGAAACACC. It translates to CASSLIDTSGNT. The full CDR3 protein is CASSLIDTSGNTIYF.

The sequenced CDR3 bases are TGTGCCAGCAGTTTCGACAGGGTCCTCGATCTTCAGCCC. It yields the protein CASSFDRVLDLQP. The complete CDR3 reads CASSFDRVLDLQPQHF. This chain connects TRBV6-2 or TRBV6-3 to TRBJ1-5; 7 nucleotides match TRBD1. The read ends 3 residues shy of where the CDR3 ends; the end is completed using the germline J gene. This CDR3 is 16 amino acids long. V lost 4 bases, J lost 6 bases, and 12 bases stayed unmatched. Germline CDR1 and CDR2: MNHEY and SVGEGT.

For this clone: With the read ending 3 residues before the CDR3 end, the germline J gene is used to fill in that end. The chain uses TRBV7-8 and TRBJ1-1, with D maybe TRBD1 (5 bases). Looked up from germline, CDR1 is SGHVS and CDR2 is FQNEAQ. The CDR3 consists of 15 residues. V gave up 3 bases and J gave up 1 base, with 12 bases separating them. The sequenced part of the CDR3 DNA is TGTGCCAGCAGCTTGGACAAAGGATCGAACACTGAA. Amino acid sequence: CASSLDKGSNTE. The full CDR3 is CASSLDKGSNTEAFF.

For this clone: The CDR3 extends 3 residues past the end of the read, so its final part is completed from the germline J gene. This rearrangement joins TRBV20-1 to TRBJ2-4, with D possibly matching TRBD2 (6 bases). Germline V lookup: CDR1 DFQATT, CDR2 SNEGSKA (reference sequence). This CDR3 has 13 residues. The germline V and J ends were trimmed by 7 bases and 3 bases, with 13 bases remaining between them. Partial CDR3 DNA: TGCAGTGTCGGTAGCGGAGACAAAAACATT. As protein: CSVGSGDKNI. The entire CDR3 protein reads CSVGSGDKNIQYF.

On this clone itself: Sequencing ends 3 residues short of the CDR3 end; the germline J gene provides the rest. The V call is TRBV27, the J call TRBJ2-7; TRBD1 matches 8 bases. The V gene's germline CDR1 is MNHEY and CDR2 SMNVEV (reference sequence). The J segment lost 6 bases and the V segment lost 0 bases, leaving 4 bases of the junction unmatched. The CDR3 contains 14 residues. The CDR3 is CASSLSGQGLEQYF. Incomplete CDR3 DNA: TGTGCCAGCAGTTTATCCGGACAGGGCCTCGAG.

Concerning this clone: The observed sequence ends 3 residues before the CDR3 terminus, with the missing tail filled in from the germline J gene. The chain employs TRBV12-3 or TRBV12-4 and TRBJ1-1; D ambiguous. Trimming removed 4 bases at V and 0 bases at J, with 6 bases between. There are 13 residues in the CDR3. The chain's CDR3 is CASSYYLNTEAFF. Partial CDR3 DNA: TGTGCCAGCAGTTATTACTTGAACACTGAA.

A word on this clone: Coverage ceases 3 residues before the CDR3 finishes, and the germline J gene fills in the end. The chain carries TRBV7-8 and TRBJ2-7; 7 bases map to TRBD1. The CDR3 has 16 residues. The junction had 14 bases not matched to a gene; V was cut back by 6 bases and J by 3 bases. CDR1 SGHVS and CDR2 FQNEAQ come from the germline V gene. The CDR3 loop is CASRLIPGQSLYEQYF. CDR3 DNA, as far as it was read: TGTGCCAGCAGACTAATTCCGGGACAGAGCCTCTACGAG.

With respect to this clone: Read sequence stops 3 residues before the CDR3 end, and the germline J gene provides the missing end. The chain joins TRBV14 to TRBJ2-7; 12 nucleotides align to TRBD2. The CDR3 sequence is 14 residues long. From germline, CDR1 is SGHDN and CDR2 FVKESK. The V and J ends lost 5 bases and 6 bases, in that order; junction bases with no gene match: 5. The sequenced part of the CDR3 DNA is TGTGCCAGCAGCAAACTAGCGGGAGGAGGCGAG. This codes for CASSKLAGGGE. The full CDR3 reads CASSKLAGGGEQYF. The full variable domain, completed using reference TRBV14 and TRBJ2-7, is EAGVTQFPSHSVIEKGQTVTLRCDPISGHDNLYWYRRVMGKEIKFLLHFVKESKQDESGMPNNRFLAERTGGTYSTLKVQPAELEDSGVYFCASSKLAGGGEQYFGPGTRLTVT.

The DNA read from the CDR3 is TGTGCCAGTAGTACGCCGGACGGGACTCTGGACAATCAGCCC. It yields the protein CASSTPDGTLDNQP. The whole CDR3 sequence is CASSTPDGTLDNQPQHF. V gene TRBV19 combines with J gene TRBJ1-5; a possible D gene is TRBD1 (5 bases). The observed sequence ends 3 residues before the CDR3 terminus, with the missing tail filled in from the germline J gene. The CDR3 loop spans 17 amino acids. The V end was cut by 4 bases, the J end by 3 bases, with 19 bases between. In germline, CDR1 is LNHDA, CDR2 SQIVND (reference sequence).

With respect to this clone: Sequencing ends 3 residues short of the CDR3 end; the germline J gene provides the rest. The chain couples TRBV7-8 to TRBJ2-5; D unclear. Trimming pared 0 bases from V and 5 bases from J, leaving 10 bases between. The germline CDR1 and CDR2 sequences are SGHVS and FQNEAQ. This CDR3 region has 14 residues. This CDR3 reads CASSLASQAETQYF. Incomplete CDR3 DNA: TGTGCCAGCAGCTTAGCGTCGCAGGCTGAGACC.